The text below deals with one T cell receptor (beta chain). Antigen unknown. A junction boundary mismatches the germline segment, possibly from a read error. CDR1 is SGHAT, CDR2 FQDESV, per germline (reference sequence). The CDR3 has 16 residues. The assay was immunoSEQ multiplex PCR, and TCRdb's table has in-frame clones only and misses some. The table records some 80,000 clones, around four fifths of them present only once. The source of the sample is a study of T cell clones after liver transplantation. Across the study: A pre-transplant mixed lymphocyte reaction with TCRbeta sequencing defined graft-donor-reactive clones followed in post-transplant blood. Three of the eight recipients were HCV-positive; the rest had non-autoimmune, non-viral transplant indications. Draws occurred before transplant, before withdrawal, and after complete or failed withdrawal.

Regarding the study as a whole: In most of the 8 subjects, circulating graft-donor-reactive CD4 TCRbeta sequences fell significantly after transplant.

The specimen comprised CD4+ T cells from blood, sampled around 50 months after liver transplant. The rearrangement joins TRBV11-1 to TRBJ2-5; 7 nucleotides match TRBD2. The clonotype comes from a human patient who received a liver transplant. Some T cells could come from the graft donor. Here the CDR3 DNA reads TGTGCCAGCAGCCCTCGGACGGAGAGCGGGGCAGAGGCCCAGTACTTC. As protein: CASSPRTESGAEAQYF.